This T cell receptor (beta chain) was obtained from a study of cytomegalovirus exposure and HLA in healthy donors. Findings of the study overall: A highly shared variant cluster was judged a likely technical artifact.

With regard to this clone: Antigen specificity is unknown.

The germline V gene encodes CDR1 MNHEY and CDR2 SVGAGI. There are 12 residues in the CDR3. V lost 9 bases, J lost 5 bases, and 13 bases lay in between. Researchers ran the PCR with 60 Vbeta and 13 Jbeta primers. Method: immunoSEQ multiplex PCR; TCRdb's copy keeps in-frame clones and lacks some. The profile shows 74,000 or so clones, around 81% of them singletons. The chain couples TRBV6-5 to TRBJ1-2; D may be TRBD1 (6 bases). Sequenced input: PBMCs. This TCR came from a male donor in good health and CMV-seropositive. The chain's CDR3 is CASRRTAYGYTF. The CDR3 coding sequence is TGTGCCAGTCGACGGACAGCTTATGGCTACACCTTC.